A selection of T cell receptor beta chains follows, all from one sample in a study of chemoradiotherapy in HPV16-positive cancers. Repertoires were generated with immunoSEQ multiplex PCR, while TCRdb's copy carries only in-frame clones and drops some. The table has tens of thousands of clones, just under 80% seen once. The sample here was blood, taken from a patient who underwent chemoradiotherapy. Receptor source: a human donor with HPV-associated anogenital cancer. Each CDR3 is given with its conserved first and last residue. The D gene is left open where the match is weak. Part of the rows lack a size; the others show once, few, many or a class for expanded clones.

DNA: TGTGCCAGTAGTATCCCCCGTAGCGGGGGGGGTTACAATGAGCAGTTCTTC
CDR3: CASSIPRSGGGYNEQFF
length: 17
J: TRBJ2-1
size: NA
D: TRBD2
V: TRBV19

DNA: TGTGCCAGCAGCTTCGGCATCCTAAGCAATCAGCCCCAGCATTTT
CDR3: CASSFGILSNQPQHF
length: 15
J: TRBJ1-5
size: NA
D: NA
V: TRBV5-8

DNA: TGTGCCAGCAGCTTAGCGATGGAGGGGACTGAAGCTTTCTTT
CDR3: CASSLAMEGTEAFF
length: 14
J: TRBJ1-1
size: NA
D: NA
V: TRBV7-8

DNA: TGTGCCACGCAGAGGGACAGCAAGGCCTCTCTCTTC
CDR3: CATQRDSKASLF
length: 12
J: TRBJ1-2
size: NA
D: TRBD1
V: TRBV10-3

DNA: TGTGCCAGCAGTGAAGCCCAGGCTATCACTGAAGCTTTCTTT
CDR3: CASSEAQAITEAFF
length: 14
J: TRBJ1-1
size: NA
D: NA
V: TRBV6-1

DNA: TGTGCCAGCAGCTTAAGTACGGCAGGGAACGAGCAGTACTTC
CDR3: CASSLSTAGNEQYF
length: 14
J: TRBJ2-7
size: NA
D: NA
V: TRBV11-1

DNA: TGTGCCAGCTGGGGAGAGGCGACAGGCGGTGAAGCTTTCTTT
CDR3: CASWGEATGGEAFF
length: 14
J: TRBJ1-1
size: NA
D: NA
V: TRBV6-5

DNA: TGTGCCAGCAGCCAGAGGACAGGGAGGGTTTTTCGGGAGACCCAGTACTTC
CDR3: CASSQRTGRVFRETQYF
length: 17
J: TRBJ2-5
size: once
D: NA
V: TRBV7-9

DNA: TGTGCCATCAGTGAGTCGAATACGGGTTCGGCTGGAAACACCATATATTTT
CDR3: CAISESNTGSAGNTIYF
length: 17
J: TRBJ1-3
size: NA
D: NA
V: TRBV10-3

DNA: TGTGCCAGCAGCCCGGGGACAGGTTCCTACACTGAAGCTTTCTTT
CDR3: CASSPGTGSYTEAFF
length: 15
J: TRBJ1-1
size: NA
D: TRBD1
V: TRBV11-2

DNA: TGTGCCAGCAGCCAATGGGCGGGGGGGCCTAATGAGCAGTTCTTC
CDR3: CASSQWAGGPNEQFF
length: 15
J: TRBJ2-1
size: NA
D: TRBD2
V: TRBV16

DNA: TGTGCCAGCAGCGTTTTGATGAACACCGGGGAGCTGTTTTTT
CDR3: CASSVLMNTGELFF
length: 14
J: TRBJ2-2
size: NA
D: NA
V: TRBV9

DNA: TGTGCCAGCAGTGAGGACAGGGGGCTTGGCGAGCAGTACTTC
CDR3: CASSEDRGLGEQYF
length: 14
J: TRBJ2-7
size: NA
D: TRBD1
V: TRBV2

DNA: TGTGCCAGCAGCTCAACACAGGGGTGGGAGACCCAGTACTTC
CDR3: CASSSTQGWETQYF
length: 14
J: TRBJ2-5
size: NA
D: TRBD1
V: TRBV5-6

DNA: TGCGCCAGCAGCGACCGGACAGGGGGGGACACTGAAGCTTTCTTT
CDR3: CASSDRTGGDTEAFF
length: 15
J: TRBJ1-1
size: once
D: TRBD1
V: TRBV5-1

DNA: TGCGCCAGCAGCTTGGTGGGGGGCCAAGAGACCCAGTACTTC
CDR3: CASSLVGGQETQYF
length: 14
J: TRBJ2-5
size: NA
D: NA
V: TRBV5-1

DNA: TGTGCCAGCAGCCGCCGGGGGGTGGAAGGCAATGAGCAGTTCTTC
CDR3: CASSRRGVEGNEQFF
length: 15
J: TRBJ2-1
size: NA
D: TRBD2
V: TRBV7-9

DNA: TGTGCCAGCAGCTACCCAGGGGGTTTGGTAGCTGAAGCTTTCTTT
CDR3: CASSYPGGLVAEAFF
length: 15
J: TRBJ1-1
size: NA
D: TRBD1
V: TRBV7-9

DNA: TGTGCCAGCAGCGACAGGGAGGGTCAGCCCCAGCATTTT
CDR3: CASSDREGQPQHF
length: 13
J: TRBJ1-5
size: NA
D: TRBD1
V: TRBV6-6

DNA: TGTGCCAGCAGTGCGATATCGGGAGAAAAACTGTTTTTT
CDR3: CASSAISGEKLFF
length: 13
J: TRBJ1-4
size: NA
D: NA
V: TRBV6-4

DNA: TGCGCCAGCAGCCAAGATTTCCGGACGACCCTGACCCTTCAGCCCCAGCATTTT
CDR3: CASSQDFRTTLTLQPQHF
length: 18
J: TRBJ1-5
size: NA
D: NA
V: TRBV4-3

DNA: TGTGCCAGCAGCGGGGGTTCGGGACAGGGCGGTTCACCCCTCCACTTT
CDR3: CASSGGSGQGGSPLHF
length: 16
J: TRBJ1-6
size: few
D: TRBD1
V: TRBV5-4

DNA: TGTGCCAGCAGTGTTGGGTGGGATCAGCCCCAGCATTTT
CDR3: CASSVGWDQPQHF
length: 13
J: TRBJ1-5
size: NA
D: NA
V: TRBV6-4

DNA: TGTGCCAGCAGCTTAGGTAGCGGGGGGACCTACAATGAGCAGTTCTTC
CDR3: CASSLGSGGTYNEQFF
length: 16
J: TRBJ2-1
size: NA
D: TRBD2
V: TRBV11-3

DNA: TGTGCCAGCAGTCCGAGACAGGGAGGGAACAATCAGCCCCAGCATTTT
CDR3: CASSPRQGGNNQPQHF
length: 16
J: TRBJ1-5
size: NA
D: TRBD1
V: TRBV5-5

DNA: TGTGCCAGCAAAACCTCCGAGGCGGAAGGACCGACCGGGGCCCAGTACTTC
CDR3: CASKTSEAEGPTGAQYF
length: 17
J: TRBJ2-5
size: NA
D: NA
V: TRBV28

DNA: TGTGCCAGCACAGAGGTCGCAACTAATGAAAAACTGTTTTTT
CDR3: CASTEVATNEKLFF
length: 14
J: TRBJ1-4
size: few
D: NA
V: TRBV7-9

DNA: TGTGCCAGCAGCTTTCGGACGGTGAACACTGAAGCTTTCTTT
CDR3: CASSFRTVNTEAFF
length: 14
J: TRBJ1-1
size: NA
D: NA
V: TRBV5-5

DNA: TGTGCCAGCAGCCCGGGCGGGGGAACCTACGAGCAGTACTTC
CDR3: CASSPGGGTYEQYF
length: 14
J: TRBJ2-7
size: NA
D: TRBD2
V: TRBV27

DNA: TGTGCCAGCAGCTTATTCGCGGAAGAGACCCAGTACTTC
CDR3: CASSLFAEETQYF
length: 13
J: TRBJ2-5
size: NA
D: NA
V: TRBV5-4

DNA: TGTGCCAGCAGCTCAGCCGACAGGGGGCTAAGTGGCTACACCTTC
CDR3: CASSSADRGLSGYTF
length: 15
J: TRBJ1-2
size: NA
D: TRBD1
V: TRBV5-5

DNA: TGCGCCAGCAGCTTGGGGTCGGGGAGGGGGACAGATACGCAGTATTTT
CDR3: CASSLGSGRGTDTQYF
length: 16
J: TRBJ2-3
size: NA
D: NA
V: TRBV5-1

DNA: TGTGCCAGCACGGGACAGGGGGACACCGGGGAGCTGTTTTTT
CDR3: CASTGQGDTGELFF
length: 14
J: TRBJ2-2
size: NA
D: TRBD1
V: TRBV7-9

DNA: TGTGCCAGCAGTTCCACCGACAGGTTGGACACTGAAGCTTTCTTT
CDR3: CASSSTDRLDTEAFF
length: 15
J: TRBJ1-1
size: NA
D: NA
V: TRBV6-5

DNA: TGTGCCAGCAGTACGACTGTCTACGAGCAGTACTTC
CDR3: CASSTTVYEQYF
length: 12
J: TRBJ2-7
size: NA
D: NA
V: TRBV6-6

DNA: TGTGCCAGCAGCGACCAGCGGGGGGGCTTTAGCACCGGGGAGCTGTTTTTT
CDR3: CASSDQRGGFSTGELFF
length: 17
J: TRBJ2-2
size: NA
D: TRBD2
V: TRBV9

DNA: TGTGCCAGCAGCGTCGGACGGCTAGGGCAGCCCCAGCATTTT
CDR3: CASSVGRLGQPQHF
length: 14
J: TRBJ1-5
size: few
D: NA
V: TRBV9

DNA: TGTGCCAGCAGCTTAGGGGCGGGGGATAGCAATCAGCCCCAGCATTTT
CDR3: CASSLGAGDSNQPQHF
length: 16
J: TRBJ1-5
size: NA
D: NA
V: TRBV11-2

DNA: TGTGCTAGTGGTGAAGGGACAGGGGGGGTGACCCAGTACTTC
CDR3: CASGEGTGGVTQYF
length: 14
J: TRBJ2-5
size: few
D: TRBD1
V: TRBV12-5

DNA: TGTGCCAGCAGTGAAACAGGGGGGACTGAAGCTTTCTTT
CDR3: CASSETGGTEAFF
length: 13
J: TRBJ1-1
size: NA
D: TRBD1
V: TRBV25-1

DNA: TGTGCCAGCAGAATGAGCATCACAGATACGCAGTATTTT
CDR3: CASRMSITDTQYF
length: 13
J: TRBJ2-3
size: NA
D: NA
V: TRBV11-2

DNA: TGTGCCAGCAGCTTCGCGAACACTGAAGCTTTCTTT
CDR3: CASSFANTEAFF
length: 12
J: TRBJ1-1
size: NA
D: NA
V: TRBV11-2

DNA: TGTGCCAGCAGCTTAGGGACTCTCGGGGAGCTGTTTTTT
CDR3: CASSLGTLGELFF
length: 13
J: TRBJ2-2
size: NA
D: NA
V: TRBV11-1

DNA: TGTGCCAGTAGTAACAGGGTCGGGGAGCTGTTTTTT
CDR3: CASSNRVGELFF
length: 12
J: TRBJ2-2
size: NA
D: NA
V: TRBV19